This TCR beta chain was identified in a study of blood T cell repertoires in COVID-19. In the authors' workflow: From reference gene primer amplification, estimates of nucleated cell counts were derived. Produced via immunoSEQ multiplex PCR; TCRdb's table is partial and in-frame only. V, J and clone size derive from that table, while D and trimming were established from the DNA sequence. The table lists roughly 200,000 clones, roughly 82% of them singletons. This CDR3 has 13 amino acids. Germline CDR1 and CDR2: LGHDT and YNNKEL (reference sequence). The junction had 9 bases not matched to a gene; V was cut back by 6 bases and J by 8 bases.

The V gene is TRBV3-1 (or the pseudogene TRBV3-2), the J gene TRBJ1-2; 7 bases fit TRBD1. This sequence originates from a man aged 35-49 years who had recovered from COVID-19. Sequencing input: PBMCs or T cells enriched from blood (not recorded which). The CDR3 sequence is CASRFTGEEGYTF. CDR3 in DNA: TGTGCCAGCAGATTTACAGGGGAGGAAGGCTACACCTTC.